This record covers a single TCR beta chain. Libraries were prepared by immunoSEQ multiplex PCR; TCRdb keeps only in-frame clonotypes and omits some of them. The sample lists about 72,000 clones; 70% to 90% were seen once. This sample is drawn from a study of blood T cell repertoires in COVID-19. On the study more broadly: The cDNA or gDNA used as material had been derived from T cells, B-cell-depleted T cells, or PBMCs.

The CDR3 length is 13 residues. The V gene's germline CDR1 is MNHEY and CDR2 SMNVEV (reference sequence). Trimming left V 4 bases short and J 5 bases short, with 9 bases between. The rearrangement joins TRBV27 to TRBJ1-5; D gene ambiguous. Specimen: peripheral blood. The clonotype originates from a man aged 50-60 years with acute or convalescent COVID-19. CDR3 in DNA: TGTGCCAGCAGTTATAACGGAGATCAGCCCCAGCATTTT. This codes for CASSYNGDQPQHF.